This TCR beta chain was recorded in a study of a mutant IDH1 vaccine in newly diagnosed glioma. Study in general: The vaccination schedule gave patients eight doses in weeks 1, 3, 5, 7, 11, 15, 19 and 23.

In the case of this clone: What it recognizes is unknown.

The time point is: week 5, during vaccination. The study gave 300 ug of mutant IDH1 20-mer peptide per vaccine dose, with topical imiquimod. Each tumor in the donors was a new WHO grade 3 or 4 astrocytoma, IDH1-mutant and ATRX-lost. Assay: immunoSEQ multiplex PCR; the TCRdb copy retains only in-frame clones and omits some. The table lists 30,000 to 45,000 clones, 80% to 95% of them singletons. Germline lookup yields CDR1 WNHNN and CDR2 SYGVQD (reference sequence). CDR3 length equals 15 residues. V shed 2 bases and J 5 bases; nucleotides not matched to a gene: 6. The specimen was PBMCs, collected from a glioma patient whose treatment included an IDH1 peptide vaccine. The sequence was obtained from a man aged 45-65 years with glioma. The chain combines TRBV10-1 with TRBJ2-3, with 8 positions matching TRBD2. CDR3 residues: CASSEKTAGGDTQYF. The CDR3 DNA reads TGCGCCAGCAGTGAGAAAACGGCGGGGGGAGATACGCAGTATTTT.